The 19 T cell receptor beta chains below come from one sample, sequenced in a study of response to subunit inactivated influenza vaccine. From the RT-PCR reads, TCRdb called clonotypes with MiXCR, one entry per CDR3 protein. The table shows just under 550,000 distinct CDR3 sequences, with under 25% occurring only once. This sample was shared with a second study, whose subject was T cells expressing NK-cell markers. As that report states: For TCR beta, cDNA was produced by 5'RACE template switching with UMIs.

Specimen: CD4+ T cells sorted from PBMCs, collected about 12 days after vaccination. These receptors all come from a man aged 45-60 years who received an inactivated influenza vaccine.

This clonotype came up a few times. CDR3 nucleotides: TGTGCCAGCAGTTTCCGAACAGGGGGACTTAATGAGCAGTTCTTC. This sequence encodes CASSFRTGGLNEQFF. The chain is built from TRBV27 and TRBJ2-1; 8 bases line up with TRBD1. V was pared by 3 bases and J by 7 bases, with 8 bases of the junction left unmatched. The CDR3 is 15 residues long. The germline CDR1 and CDR2 sequences are MNHEY and SMNVEV (reference sequence).

The chain has TRBV5-1 and TRBJ2-1; 10 bases are a match to TRBD2. V shed 3 bases, J shed 8 bases, and the junction held 5 bases outside the gene matches. The CDR3 extends over 14 amino acids. CDR1 is SGHRS, CDR2 YFSETQ, per germline. The CDR3 here is CASSSKRGGYEQFF. CDR3 in DNA: TGCGCCAGCAGCTCGAAGCGGGGGGGCTATGAGCAGTTCTTC.

This chain joins TRBV7-8 and TRBJ2-1; D is unclear. V dropped 1 base and J dropped 0 bases, with 13 bases sitting between them. Germline V CDR1 and CDR2: SGHVS, FQNEAQ. There are 17 residues in the CDR3. The CDR3 sequence: CASSLGGSLSSYNEQFF. In nucleotides, the CDR3 is TGTGCCAGCAGCTTAGGCGGCTCGTTGAGCTCCTACAATGAGCAGTTCTTC.

This clonotype was counted between two and nine times. V and J are TRBV29-1 and TRBJ2-7; TRBD1 or TRBD2 may be the D gene (5 bases each). The germline CDR1 and CDR2 sequences are SQVTM and ANQGSEA. Trimming took 6 bases from V and 5 from J, leaving 14 bases between them. The CDR3 has 12 amino acids. DNA for the CDR3: TGCAGCGTGGTCAGGGACCAGAACGAGCAGTACTTC. Amino acid sequence: CSVVRDQNEQYF.

V is TRBV4-1 and J is TRBJ2-1, with 15 nucleotides matching TRBD2. Germline CDR1 and CDR2: MGHRA and YSYEKL. This CDR3 spans 14 amino acids. Trimming took 4 bases from V and 12 from J; bases not matched to a gene: 4. The CDR3 here is CASSPGLAGGRQFF. CDR3 in DNA: TGCGCCAGCAGCCCCGGACTAGCGGGGGGGCGGCAGTTCTTC.

This clonotype came up a few times. The rearrangement uses TRBV5-5 and TRBJ1-2, with no clear D. Trimming cost V 0 bases and J 5 bases, with 8 bases left between them. CDR1 and CDR2 (germline): SGHKS, YYEKEE (reference sequence). The CDR3 contains 13 residues. CDR3 DNA: TGTGCCAGCAGCTTGGCCGAGGTTTATGGCTACACCTTC. As protein: CASSLAEVYGYTF.

In its sample, this clonotype was seen a few times. The chain links TRBV7-6 to TRBJ2-2, with unresolved D. Germline CDR1 reads SGHVS; CDR2 reads FNYEAQ. Trimming left V 1 base short and J 2 bases short, with 8 bases between. CDR3 length equals 15 residues. The CDR3 protein is CASSLGRANTGELFF. CDR3 nucleotide sequence: TGTGCCAGCAGCTTAGGGAGAGCCAACACCGGGGAGCTGTTTTTT. Supplemented by reference TRBV7-6 and TRBJ2-2, the full variable domain reads GAGVSQSPRYKVTKRGQDVALRCDPISGHVSLYWYRQALGQGPEFLTYFNYEAQQDKSGLPNDRFSAERPEGSISTLTIQRTEQRDSAMYRCASSLGRANTGELFFGEGSRLTVL.

This chain links TRBV9 with TRBJ1-3; the match to TRBD1 covers 7 bases. This CDR3 has 16 amino acids. With 4 bases clipped from V and 0 bases from J, the junction kept 7 bases outside the gene matches. CDR1 and CDR2 (germline): SGDLS, YYNGEE. CDR3 bases: TGTGCCAGCAGCCCCAGGGACAGATCCTCTGGAAACACCATATATTTT. The encoded protein is CASSPRDRSSGNTIYF.

This clonotype was observed a handful of times. This chain joins TRBV2 and TRBJ2-1; 8 bases agree with TRBD1. The CDR3 loop spans 16 amino acids. V shed 0 bases and J 9 bases; nucleotides not matched to a gene: 10. The germline CDR1 and CDR2 sequences are SNHLY and FYNNEI. CDR3 in DNA: TGTGCCAGCAGTGAAGCGAACGGGTTCGGGACAGGTGAGCAGTTCTTC. It translates to CASSEANGFGTGEQFF.

V usage is TRBV4-2 and J usage is TRBJ2-5; D is ambiguous. V dropped 0 bases and J dropped 5 bases, with 13 bases sitting between them. The CDR3 is made up of 15 amino acids. Per germline, CDR1 LGHNA and CDR2 YNFKEQ. Here the CDR3 reads CASSQDKSPFETQYF. The CDR3 DNA reads as TGTGCCAGCAGCCAAGATAAATCCCCGTTTGAGACCCAGTACTTC.

The rearrangement links TRBV25-1 to TRBJ2-1, with a tentative D call TRBD1 (6 bases). This CDR3 region has 14 residues. The germline V gene has CDR1 MGHDK and CDR2 SYGVNS. Trimming pared 9 bases from V and 2 bases from J, leaving 14 bases between. CDR3 DNA sequence: TGTGCCAGTAGAGTTGGGGGCACCTACAATGAGCAGTTCTTC. This sequence encodes CASRVGGTYNEQFF.

The rearrangement joins TRBV12-3 or TRBV12-4 to TRBJ1-3; no clear D. The CDR3 runs 14 residues. Trimming removed 1 base at V and 4 bases at J, with 8 bases between. This chain's CDR3 is CASSLGTNGNTIYF. The CDR3 DNA reads TGTGCCAGCAGTTTAGGGACGAACGGAAACACCATATATTTT.

V usage is TRBV5-6 and J usage is TRBJ2-7, with D possibly TRBD2 on 5 matching bases. CDR1 is SGHDT and CDR2 is YYEEEE in the germline V gene. V was pared by 2 bases and J by 0 bases, with 21 bases between. The CDR3 contains 18 residues. CDR3: CASSLISASRHSSYEQYF. The CDR3, as DNA: TGTGCCAGCAGCTTAATTTCAGCTAGCAGACACAGCTCCTACGAGCAGTACTTC. The full variable domain, completed using reference TRBV5-6 and TRBJ2-7, is DAGVTQSPTHLIKTRGQQVTLRCSPKSGHDTVSWYQQALGQGPQFIFQYYEEEERQRGNFPDRFSGHQFPNYSSELNVNALLLGDSALYLCASSLISASRHSSYEQYFGPGTRLTVT.

Of note for this clonotype: The CDR3 ends on some other residue instead of the conserved phenylalanine or tryptophan, so this is likely a read error. The V and J genes are TRBV6-1 and TRBJ2-5; D is ambiguous. The CDR3 runs to 14 residues. The ends were cut back, 6 bases at V and 4 bases at J, with 15 bases in the middle. CDR1 is MNHNS and CDR2 is SASEGT in the germline V gene. As DNA, the CDR3 is TGTGCCAGCAGCGTATCGGTAGGGCTAGAGACCCAGTACTTA. Protein sequence: CASSVSVGLETQYL.

This sequence joins TRBV9 and TRBJ1-1; D gene ambiguous. Germline values: CDR1 SGDLS, CDR2 YYNGEE. There are 15 residues in the CDR3. V lost 3 bases to trimming and J lost 3 bases, with 15 bases between them. This CDR3 reads CASSAKWEIDTEAFF. Written as DNA, the CDR3 is TGTGCCAGCAGCGCCAAGTGGGAGATCGACACTGAAGCTTTCTTT.

V usage is TRBV4-3 and J usage is TRBJ2-7; possibly TRBD2 for D (6 bases). The CDR3 is 14 amino acids. CDR1 LGHNA and CDR2 YSLEER come from the germline V gene. The ends were cut back, 7 bases at V and 5 bases at J, with 18 bases in the middle. The CDR3 DNA follows: TGCGCCAGCATCAGGTGGCGGGATGCCCACGAGCAGTACTTC. Translated: CASIRWRDAHEQYF.

This clonotype was seen only a few times. V gene TRBV9 combines with J gene TRBJ2-2, with 11 bases that match TRBD2. The CDR3 runs to 17 residues. Per germline, CDR1 SGDLS and CDR2 YYNGEE. J gave up 7 bases and V 3 bases, and 11 bases lay outside the gene matches. Written as DNA, the CDR3 is TGTGCCAGCAGCGGTCTCATTAGCGGGGGGGCCATCGGGGAGCTGTTTTTT. It translates to CASSGLISGGAIGELFF. The whole variable domain, remainder taken from reference TRBV9 and TRBJ2-2, is DSGVTQTPKHLITATGQRVTLRCSPRSGDLSVYWYQQSLDQGLQFLIQYYNGEERAKGNILERFSAQQFPDLHSELNLSSLELGDSALYFCASSGLISGGAIGELFFGEGSRLTVL.

The rearrangement links TRBV14 to TRBJ2-7; no reliable D call. V gave up 1 base and J gave up 3 bases, with 7 bases separating them. Germline V gene sequence: CDR1 SGHDN, CDR2 FVKESK. CDR3 length: 13 residues. This CDR3 is CASSQGSFYEQYF. The DNA for the CDR3 is TGTGCCAGCAGCCAAGGTAGTTTCTACGAGCAGTACTTC.

V is TRBV7-8 and J is TRBJ1-2; D gene uncertain. There are 13 residues in the CDR3. The germline V gene has CDR1 SGHVS and CDR2 FQNEAQ. The germline V and J ends were trimmed by 5 bases and 8 bases, with 15 bases remaining between them. The CDR3 region is CASSPQPGEGYTF. In DNA form, the CDR3 reads TGTGCCAGCAGCCCGCAACCCGGCGAAGGCTACACCTTC.